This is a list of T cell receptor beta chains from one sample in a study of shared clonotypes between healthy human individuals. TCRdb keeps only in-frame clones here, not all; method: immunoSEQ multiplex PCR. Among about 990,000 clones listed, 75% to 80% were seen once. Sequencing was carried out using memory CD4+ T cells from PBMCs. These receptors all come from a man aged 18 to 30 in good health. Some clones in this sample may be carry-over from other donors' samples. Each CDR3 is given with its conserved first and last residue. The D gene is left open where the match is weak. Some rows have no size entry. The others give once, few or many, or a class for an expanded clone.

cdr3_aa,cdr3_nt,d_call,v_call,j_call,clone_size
CASSPRTSGSTDTQYF,TGTGCCAGCAGCCCGAGGACTAGCGGGAGCACAGATACGCAGTATTTT,TRBD2,TRBV9,TRBJ2-3,-
CASSSQGQVFQYF,TGTGCCAGCAGCTCCCAGGGACAGGTTTTTCAGTACTTC,TRBD1,TRBV7-2,TRBJ2-4,few
CASSRAVYRGERTYEQYF,TGTGCCAGCAGCCGGGCGGTCTACAGGGGGGAACGTACCTACGAGCAGTACTTC,TRBD1,TRBV7-8,TRBJ2-7,-
CASSQRLQGGYGYTF,TGCGCCAGCAGCCAACGATTACAGGGGGGCTATGGCTACACCTTC,TRBD1,TRBV4-1,TRBJ1-2,-
CASSEQADPGNTIYF,TGTGCCAGCAGTGAACAGGCGGACCCTGGAAACACCATATATTTT,-,TRBV2,TRBJ1-3,once
CASSPAAGGAKNIQYF,TGTGCCAGCAGCCCGGCGGCGGGGGGGGCCAAAAACATTCAGTACTTC,TRBD2,TRBV13,TRBJ2-4,few
CASSYPPGTATDTQYF,TGTGCCAGCAGCTACCCACCCGGGACAGCCACAGATACGCAGTATTTT,TRBD1,TRBV7-9,TRBJ2-3,-
CASSPFTGASADLGTDTQYF,TGTGCCAGCAGCCCCTTCACCGGGGCTAGCGCTGATTTGGGCACAGATACGCAGTATTTT,-,TRBV7-8,TRBJ2-3,-
CASSLGGGNEQFF,TGTGCCAGCAGCTTAGGCGGGGGTAATGAGCAGTTCTTC,TRBD2,TRBV11-2,TRBJ2-1,once
CASSPPFLYEQYF,TGTGCCAGCTCACCACCGTTCCTTTACGAGCAGTACTTC,-,TRBV18,TRBJ2-7,-
CASSGLDGETQYF,TGTGCCAGCAGTGGGCTCGATGGGGAGACCCAGTACTTC,-,TRBV2,TRBJ2-5,-
CASSPGLSNEQFF,TGCGCCAGCAGCCCAGGCCTATCGAATGAGCAGTTCTTC,-,TRBV5-1,TRBJ2-1,-
CASSSVTGGGGGYTF,TGCGCCAGCAGCTCGGTCACAGGGGGCGGTGGTGGCTACACCTTC,TRBD1,TRBV5-1,TRBJ1-2,-
CASSNVGEKLFF,TGTGCCAGCAGCAACGTTGGGGAAAAACTGTTTTTT,-,TRBV4-2,TRBJ1-4,-
CASSPDRGSNQPQHF,TGCGCCAGCAGCCCCGACAGGGGGAGCAATCAGCCCCAGCATTTT,TRBD1,TRBV5-1,TRBJ1-5,-
CASSTGRRNEQFF,TGTGCCAGCAGTACGGGCCGGAGGAATGAGCAGTTCTTC,-,TRBV7-2,TRBJ2-1,-
CASSLGTGFGEQYF,TGTGCCAGCAGCTTGGGGACAGGGTTCGGCGAGCAGTACTTC,TRBD1,TRBV5-5,TRBJ2-7,few
CASSQGQGFGELFF,TGCGCCAGCAGCCAGGGACAGGGGTTCGGGGAGCTGTTTTTT,TRBD1,TRBV5-1,TRBJ2-2,few
CASSDGQAGELFF,TGTGCCAGCAGTGACGGACAGGCCGGGGAGCTGTTTTTT,TRBD1,TRBV6-5,TRBJ2-2,-
CATSAGAGTQYF,TGTGCCACCTCAGCTGGAGCGGGGACCCAGTACTTC,-,TRBV6-5,TRBJ2-5,-
CASTSRDRTLYEQYF,TGTGCCAGCACCTCCCGGGACAGGACCCTCTACGAGCAGTACTTC,TRBD1,TRBV5-6,TRBJ2-7,once
CASSPRWSPSGANVLTF,TGCGCCAGCAGCCCGAGGTGGAGCCCCTCTGGGGCCAACGTCCTGACTTTC,-,TRBV5-1,TRBJ2-6,-
CASSTGLAAYEQYF,TGTGCCAGCAGTACCGGACTAGCGGCCTACGAGCAGTACTTC,TRBD2,TRBV5-4,TRBJ2-7,once
CASSWGQGMNTEAFF,TGTGCCAGCAGTTGGGGACAGGGGATGAACACTGAAGCTTTCTTT,TRBD1,TRBV6-5,TRBJ1-1,-
CSVAGGVANTEAFF,TGCAGCGTTGCAGGGGGCGTCGCCAACACTGAAGCTTTCTTT,TRBD1,TRBV29-1,TRBJ1-1,-
CASGINNQPQHF,TGTGCTAGTGGTATAAACAATCAGCCCCAGCATTTT,-,TRBV12-5,TRBJ1-5,few
CASSEAAGTGEQFF,TGTGCCAGCAGTGAAGCGGCAGGGACGGGTGAGCAGTTCTTC,-,TRBV2,TRBJ2-1,-
CASSFYPGGKLGEQFF,TGTGCCAGCAGTTTCTACCCGGGGGGCAAACTCGGTGAGCAGTTCTTC,-,TRBV27,TRBJ2-1,-
CASSLTETYEQYF,TGTGCCAGCAGCTTAACAGAAACCTACGAGCAGTACTTC,-,TRBV11-2,TRBJ2-7,-
CASSPSRAGGANVLTF,TGTGCCAGCTCACCAAGCAGGGCTGGAGGGGCCAACGTCCTGACTTTC,-,TRBV18,TRBJ2-6,few
CASSIQSGVAKNIQYF,TGTGCCAGTAGTATCCAGTCGGGAGTAGCCAAAAACATTCAGTACTTC,-,TRBV19,TRBJ2-4,-
CASSSTGIYGYTF,TGTGCCAGCAGCTCAACAGGGATCTATGGCTACACCTTC,-,TRBV5-6,TRBJ1-2,-
CASSLVRSGYSDEQYF,TGTGCCAGCAGCTTAGTTAGGTCCGGGTATTCCGACGAGCAGTACTTC,-,TRBV7-2,TRBJ2-7,-
CASSLRQGGNYGYTF,TGTGCCAGTAGCCTTCGACAGGGGGGTAACTATGGCTACACCTTC,TRBD1,TRBV19,TRBJ1-2,-
CASSFRLVTYSRSGNTIYF,TGTGCCAGCAGCTTTAGGTTGGTGACGTACAGCCGCTCTGGAAACACCATATATTTT,-,TRBV5-6,TRBJ1-3,-
CASSRGRRDRSYEQYF,TGTGCCAGCAGCCGCGGCAGACGGGACAGGTCCTACGAGCAGTACTTC,TRBD1,TRBV27,TRBJ2-7,few
CASRTGTGAGNTIYF,TGTGCCAGCAGGACCGGGACAGGGGCTGGAAACACCATATATTTT,TRBD1,TRBV7-9,TRBJ1-3,-
CASSSGQGGYQPQHF,TGTGCCAGCAGCTCGGGACAGGGAGGGTATCAGCCCCAGCATTTT,TRBD1,TRBV28,TRBJ1-5,once
CASSPSLAGGTDTQYF,TGTGCCAGCTCACCGTCCCTAGCGGGGGGCACAGATACGCAGTATTTT,TRBD2,TRBV18,TRBJ2-3,-
CAWAPILRQTSFAYEQYF,TGTGCCTGGGCCCCGATTCTAAGACAGACCTCCTTCGCCTACGAGCAGTACTTC,-,TRBV30,TRBJ2-7,-
CASSYSRARETQYF,TGTGCCAGCAGTTACTCGAGGGCTAGAGAGACCCAGTACTTC,-,TRBV6-5,TRBJ2-5,few
CASSQDWASDTQYF,TGTGCCAGCAGCCAAGATTGGGCATCAGATACGCAGTATTTT,-,TRBV14,TRBJ2-3,-
CASSDGGPSYEQYF,TGTGCCAGCAGTGACGGGGGACCATCATACGAGCAGTACTTC,-,TRBV6-4,TRBJ2-7,-
CSVDSGHTGELFF,TGCAGCGTTGACAGCGGCCACACCGGGGAGCTGTTTTTT,-,TRBV29-1,TRBJ2-2,-
CASSAARTGELFF,TGTGCCAGCAGCGCAGCCCGCACCGGGGAGCTGTTTTTT,-,TRBV9,TRBJ2-2,-
CASSLSARPLVNEQFF,TGTGCCAGCAGTTTATCCGCCAGACCCCTGGTCAATGAGCAGTTCTTC,-,TRBV27,TRBJ2-1,-
CASSSRNRGPEQYF,TGTGCCAGCAGCTCCCGTAACAGGGGGCCCGAGCAGTACTTC,TRBD1,TRBV7-9,TRBJ2-7,-